Each of the 23 T cell receptor beta chains below was sequenced from the same sample in a study of shared clonotypes between healthy human individuals. Only in-frame clones appear in the TCRdb table, and some are missing; sequencing was by immunoSEQ multiplex PCR. The data show millions of clones, 85% to 95% seen once. The specimen sequenced was naive CD4+ T cells sorted from blood. Regarding subset: CD45RA+ positively selected. These receptor sequences come from a man aged 18 to 29 in good health.

V usage is TRBV2 and J usage is TRBJ2-1, with D perhaps TRBD1 (6 bases). V gave up 4 bases and J gave up 11 bases, with 12 bases separating them. Germline CDR1 is SNHLY and CDR2 is FYNNEI. The CDR3 is made up of 12 amino acids. CDR3 in DNA: TGTGCCAGCAGTGGGCTAGGACAGCAGCAGTTCTTC. Translated, it gives CASSGLGQQQFF.

In DNA, the CDR3 is TGTGCCAGCCGTGGCGACGCAGATACGCAGTATTTT. Translated, it gives CASRGDADTQYF. V usage is TRBV2 and J usage is TRBJ2-3; D unclear. The germline CDR1 and CDR2 sequences are SNHLY and FYNNEI. With 8 bases removed from V and 4 bases from J, the gap between germline ends came to 10 bases. The CDR3 is 12 residues long.

The chain has TRBV7-2 and TRBJ2-7; 12 bases map to TRBD2. The germline V gene encodes CDR1 SGHTA and CDR2 FQGNSA. V was clipped by 5 bases and J by 0 bases; unmatched bases: 5. The CDR3 is made up of 16 amino acids. The CDR3 region has the DNA TGTGCCAGCAGCAAACCGGGACTAGCGGGCTCCTACGAGCAGTACTTC. Translating it yields CASSKPGLAGSYEQYF.

This sequence joins TRBV9 and TRBJ1-1, with D unclear. V was cut by 4 bases and J by 0 bases, with 10 bases left in between. The CDR3 has 14 amino acids. CDR1 is SGDLS and CDR2 is YYNGEE in the germline V gene. For the CDR3, the DNA is TGTGCCAGCAGCCGCGGGCGGGTGAACACTGAAGCTTTCTTT. It encodes CASSRGRVNTEAFF.

The V and J genes are TRBV6-1 and TRBJ1-1; no clear D gene. The CDR3 covers 13 residues. Trimming pared 2 bases from V and 4 bases from J, leaving 8 bases between. Per germline, CDR1 MNHNS and CDR2 SASEGT. CDR3 sequence: CASSERWGTEAFF. In DNA, the CDR3 is TGTGCCAGCAGTGAACGATGGGGCACTGAAGCTTTCTTT.

The rearrangement uses TRBV10-3 and TRBJ1-5, with D perhaps TRBD1 (5 bases). Germline CDR1 ENHRY, CDR2 SYGVKD. Between the trimmed V and J ends, which lost 8 bases and 0 bases, there was a span of 11 bases. The length of the CDR3 is 14 residues. CDR3 in amino acids: CAIGATASNQPQHF. The CDR3 DNA is TGTGCCATCGGTGCGACAGCTAGCAATCAGCCCCAGCATTTT.

V gene TRBV27 combines with J gene TRBJ2-7, with D possibly being TRBD1 (5 bases). The CDR3 runs to 16 residues. Germline V gene sequence: CDR1 MNHEY, CDR2 SMNVEV (reference sequence). The ends were cut back, 5 bases at V and 4 bases at J, with 21 bases in the middle. The CDR3 is CASSAATVTRGYEQYF. The CDR3 coding sequence is TGTGCCAGCAGTGCAGCGACAGTTACGCGTGGATACGAGCAGTACTTC.

The chain links TRBV19 to TRBJ2-7; no definite D call. The V end was cut by 3 bases, the J end by 7 bases, with 16 bases between. Germline V lookup: CDR1 LNHDA, CDR2 SQIVND (reference sequence). The CDR3 is 14 residues long. The CDR3 here is CASSIDGAGQEQYF. The CDR3 region has the DNA TGTGCCAGTAGTATCGACGGAGCCGGGCAGGAGCAGTACTTC.

The chain uses TRBV30 and TRBJ2-3; D is perhaps TRBD2 (6 bases). This CDR3 comprises 16 residues. Trimming shortened V by 8 bases and J by 0 bases, and 21 bases separated the two germline ends. The germline V gene encodes CDR1 GTSNPN and CDR2 SVGIG (reference sequence). The CDR3 region has the DNA TGTGCCCGGCTGCGGATCGGGGGAGTTAGCACAGATACGCAGTATTTT. Translated, it gives CARLRIGGVSTDTQYF. Using reference TRBV30 and TRBJ2-3 for the parts outside the CDR3, the full variable domain is SQTIHQWPATLVQPVGSPLSLECTVEGTSNPNLYWYRQAAGRGLQLLFYSVGIGQISSEVPQNLSASRPQDRQFILSSKKLLLSDSGFYLCARLRIGGVSTDTQYFGPGTRLTVL.

The V call is TRBV2, the J call TRBJ2-3, with D possibly called TRBD1 or TRBD2 (6 bases each). V dropped 7 bases and J dropped 4 bases, with 18 bases sitting between them. CDR3 length: 15 amino acids. The germline V gene has CDR1 SNHLY and CDR2 FYNNEI. The CDR3 DNA follows: TGTGCCAGCACCGTCCTACAGGGAGGTGCAGATACGCAGTATTTT. Amino acids: CASTVLQGGADTQYF.

Of note for this clone: The same CDR3 also results from other DNA sequences found in this sample. The chain has TRBV7-9 and TRBJ2-7, with D tentatively TRBD2 (6 bases). Trimming cost V 1 base and J 0 bases, with 10 bases left between them. The CDR3 is made up of 15 amino acids. The germline gives CDR1 SEHNR, CDR2 FQNEAQ (reference sequence). The CDR3 reads CASSLGAGPSYEQYF. The DNA for the CDR3 is TGTGCCAGCAGCTTAGGGGCGGGACCCTCCTACGAGCAGTACTTC.

This sequence joins TRBV5-4 and TRBJ2-1, with D perhaps TRBD2 (6 bases). With 0 bases removed from V and 5 bases from J, the gap between germline ends came to 12 bases. The CDR3 length is 15 residues. In germline, CDR1 is SGHNT, CDR2 YYREEE (reference sequence). The CDR3 spells CASSLEPTGDNEQFF. CDR3 nucleotides: TGTGCCAGCAGCTTGGAGCCCACGGGAGACAATGAGCAGTTCTTC.

The V gene is TRBV20-1, the J gene TRBJ2-3; 7 positions agree with TRBD2. Trimming removed 6 bases from V and 8 bases from J; junction bases left unmatched: 5. Germline assignment: CDR1 DFQATT and CDR2 SNEGSKA (reference sequence). The CDR3 extends over 11 amino acids. CDR3 amino acids: CSASGDVTQYF. DNA for the CDR3: TGCAGTGCCAGCGGGGATGTTACGCAGTATTTT.

The chain links TRBV30 to TRBJ2-7; 7 bases line up with TRBD1. Germline CDR1 reads GTSNPN; CDR2 reads SVGIG (reference sequence). Losses at the gene ends were 5 bases for V and 7 bases for J; bases not matched to a gene: 5. This CDR3 comprises 11 residues. CDR3 loop: CAWDRVGEQYF. CDR3 in DNA: TGTGCCTGGGACAGGGTGGGGGAGCAGTACTTC.

This rearrangement joins TRBV28 to TRBJ1-1; D is unresolved. The germline gives CDR1 MDHEN, CDR2 SYDVKM. V lost 7 bases and J lost 1, with 10 bases in between. The CDR3 is 13 amino acids. CDR3 residues: CASNIRGNTEAFF. Written as DNA, the CDR3 is TGTGCCAGCAATATTCGGGGGAACACTGAAGCTTTCTTT.

This clone was seen just once. The chain has TRBV6-6 and TRBJ2-3; TRBD2 is a possible D gene (7 bases). Germline CDR1 is MNHNY and CDR2 is SVGAGI (reference sequence). The CDR3 extends over 13 amino acids. The germline V and J ends were trimmed by 7 bases and 4 bases, with 12 bases remaining between them. For the CDR3, the DNA is TGTGCCAGCATGAGGGGGGGATCAGATACGCAGTATTTT. Amino acid sequence: CASMRGGSDTQYF.

This clone occurred once. This chain uses TRBV28 with TRBJ2-2; weak D call: TRBD2 (5 bases). Trimming stripped 3 bases from V and 1 base from J, with 12 bases between. CDR3 size: 16 residues. CDR1 is MDHEN, CDR2 SYDVKM, per germline. The DNA for the CDR3 is TGTGCCAGCAGTTTCCGTTTGGCGGGGAACACCGGGGAGCTGTTTTTT. Protein sequence: CASSFRLAGNTGELFF.

Points on this clone: The sample contains more than one DNA sequence encoding this CDR3. The chain is built from TRBV6-5 and TRBJ1-1; TRBD1 is a possible D gene (5 bases). With 6 bases removed from V and 5 bases from J, the gap between germline ends came to 7 bases. This CDR3 contains 11 residues. Germline CDR1 reads MNHEY; CDR2 reads SVGAGI. The CDR3: CASRGRTEAFF. The DNA for the CDR3 is TGTGCCAGCAGGGGACGGACTGAAGCTTTCTTT.

The chain joins TRBV2 to TRBJ2-5; D call uncertain. The CDR3 sequence is 15 residues long. CDR1 is SNHLY and CDR2 is FYNNEI in the germline V gene. V lost 2 bases and J 0 bases, leaving 10 bases between the germline ends. CDR3 sequence (DNA): TGTGCCAGCAGTGAACAAGCCACGTACCAAGAGACCCAGTACTTC. Its protein is CASSEQATYQETQYF.

The rearrangement joins TRBV5-6 to TRBJ2-3; 8 positions agree with TRBD1. The V segment lost 0 bases and the J segment 6 bases; nucleotides outside the gene matches: 3. The germline gives CDR1 SGHDT, CDR2 YYEEEE. The CDR3 has 14 amino acids. The CDR3 nucleotides are TGTGCCAGCAGCTTGGGACAGGGGTGGGATACGCAGTATTTT. Protein product: CASSLGQGWDTQYF.

The chain is built from TRBV10-3 and TRBJ2-7; 9 nucleotides line up with TRBD1. With 6 bases clipped from V and 5 bases from J, the junction kept 5 bases outside the gene matches. CDR3 length equals 13 residues. Looked up from germline, CDR1 is ENHRY and CDR2 is SYGVKD. Here the CDR3 DNA reads TGTGCCATCAGATACACAGGGGGCGACGAGCAGTACTTC. Protein sequence: CAIRYTGGDEQYF.

The J gene is TRBJ2-7, the V gene TRBV4-1, with a tentative D call TRBD1 (5 bases). This CDR3 is 17 amino acids long. CDR1 is MGHRA, CDR2 YSYEKL, per germline. With 0 bases removed from V and 6 bases from J, the gap between germline ends came to 21 bases. CDR3 sequence: CASSQDPQGTRAAEQYF. CDR3 DNA sequence: TGCGCCAGCAGCCAAGACCCTCAGGGCACCCGCGCAGCCGAGCAGTACTTC.

The chain is built from TRBV10-2 and TRBJ1-6; D gene unclear. Per germline, CDR1 WSHSY and CDR2 SAAADI. Trimming stripped 4 bases from V and 5 bases from J, with 6 bases between. This CDR3 comprises 13 residues. CDR3: CASSGTDNSPLHF. The CDR3 DNA reads as TGCGCCAGCAGTGGAACAGATAATTCACCCCTCCACTTT.